The rows below give T cell receptor beta chains drawn from one sample of a study of CD8+CD57+ T cells in acquired aplastic anemia. TCRdb itself ran the reads through MiXCR, one entry per CDR3 protein. Among roughly 81,000 distinct CDR3 sequences, more than 40% were seen once, and the ten largest hold around 63%. Material for sequencing was sorted CD4+, CD8+, or CD8+CD57+ T cells (not recorded which) from PBMCs. Every receptor here comes from a human donor in good health, serving as a control. Both conserved end residues are trimmed from each CDR3. D genes are given only for firm matches.

>TRBV7-6|TRBJ2-1|.
ASSLGSRYSYNEQF
>TRBV3-1|TRBJ2-7|.
ASSQEFPGAYEQY
>TRBV20-1|TRBJ1-1|.
SARMEGRDTEAF
>TRBV29-1|TRBJ1-1|.
SVGGGRGDTEAF
>TRBV25-1|TRBJ2-3|TRBD2
AGSALADRTDTQY
>TRBV2|TRBJ2-6|.
ASQGRGLAGANVLT
>TRBV2|TRBJ1-6|.
AVKWRNSPLH
>TRBV7-9|TRBJ1-5|TRBD1
ASSPTGEQPQH
>TRBV2|TRBJ1-2|.
ASKLGPGVNYGYT
>TRBV2|TRBJ1-3|.
ASSPGAGSGNTIY
>TRBV20-1|TRBJ2-7|.
SASSIGVSYEQY
>TRBV4-1|TRBJ2-7|.
ASSQDGAVRSYEQY
>TRBV15|TRBJ2-7|TRBD1
ATSIGGQVYEQY
>TRBV25-1|TRBJ2-3|TRBD2
ASSALAGAGDTQY
>TRBV25-1|TRBJ2-3|.
ASSERRGGREADTQY
>TRBV19|TRBJ2-3|.
ASSVGETSTDTQY
>TRBV19|TRBJ2-1|.
ASSMVGGSRNEQF
>TRBV27|TRBJ1-6|.
ASSLSNNSPLH
>TRBV10-3|TRBJ1-3|.
AISVERERFSGNTIY
>TRBV12-3/TRBV12-4|TRBJ2-7|TRBD2
ASSLAQVAGVYEQY
>TRBV15|TRBJ1-2|.
ATSRDDGQGGYGYT
>TRBV6-5|TRBJ1-6|TRBD1
ASSYSGAGGQGALH
>TRBV10-3|TRBJ1-3|.
AISESGVRGNTIY
>TRBV19|TRBJ1-1|TRBD1
ASREGQGVKAF